This T cell receptor beta chain was captured by sequencing in a study of shared clonotypes between healthy human individuals. Study results and caveats: Specimens sampled were limited to blood, with tissue repertoires likely differing.

Germline assignment: CDR1 GTSNPN and CDR2 SVGIG (reference sequence). CDR3 length: 11 amino acids. The V end was cut by 4 bases, the J end by 6 bases, with 10 bases between. Caucasian adults residing in Nashville, Tennessee made up all the donors. The protocol was immunoSEQ multiplex PCR, while the TCRdb copy is restricted to in-frame clones and leaves out a portion. The table has more than 2 million clones, 90% to 95% seen once; the top ten hold roughly 0.13%. This clone was seen just once. What it recognizes is unknown. V and J are TRBV30 and TRBJ2-7, with D tentatively TRBD2 (6 bases). The source is a man aged 18 to 29 in good health. Sequenced sample: naive CD4+ T cells sorted from blood. Subset reported: CD45RA+ positively selected. The CDR3 DNA is TGTGCCTGGAACCTCGGGGGCGAGCAGTACTTC. It yields the protein CAWNLGGEQYF.